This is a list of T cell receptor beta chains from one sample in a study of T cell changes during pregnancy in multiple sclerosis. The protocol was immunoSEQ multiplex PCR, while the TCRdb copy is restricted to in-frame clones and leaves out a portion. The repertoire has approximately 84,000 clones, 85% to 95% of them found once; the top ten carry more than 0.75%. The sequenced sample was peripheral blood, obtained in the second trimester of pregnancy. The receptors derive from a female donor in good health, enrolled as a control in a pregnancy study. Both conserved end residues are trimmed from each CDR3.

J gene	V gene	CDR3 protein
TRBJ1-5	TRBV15	ATSRVVQGYSNQPQH
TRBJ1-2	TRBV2	ASRGQGYYGYT
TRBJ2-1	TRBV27	ASSSIYNEQF
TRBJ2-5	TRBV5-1	ASSLARGSGETQY
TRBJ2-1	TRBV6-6	ASSRDSYNEQF
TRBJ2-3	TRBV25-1	ASSEVGAISTDTQY
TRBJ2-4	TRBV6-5	ASSSTSGRDIQY
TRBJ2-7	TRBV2	ASRIAGGPPYEQY
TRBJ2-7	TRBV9	ASSVGWGGDEQY
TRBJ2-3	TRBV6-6	ASSYLGLAATDTQY
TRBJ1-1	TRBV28	ASRDVWTGLNTEAF
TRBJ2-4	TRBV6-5	ASSYSKALKRY
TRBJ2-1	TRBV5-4	ASYDGGTGKNEQF
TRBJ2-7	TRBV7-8	ASSRDRGGEQY
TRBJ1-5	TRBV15	ATSRDRERSNQPQH
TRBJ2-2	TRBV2	AGTGAGELF
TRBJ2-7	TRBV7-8	ASSFGTSGYEQY
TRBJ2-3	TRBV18	ASSPGTAPDTQY
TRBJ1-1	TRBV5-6	ASSLGESTEAF
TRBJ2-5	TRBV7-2	ASSRGIAGGREQTQY
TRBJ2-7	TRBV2	ASTRGGFSYEQY
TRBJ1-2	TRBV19	ASSITGYQNYGYT
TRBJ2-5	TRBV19	ASSPPGRETQY
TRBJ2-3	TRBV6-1	ASSEGTILGDTQY
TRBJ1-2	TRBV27	ASSLSGGYGYT
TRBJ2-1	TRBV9	ASSPDPIAGFDEQF
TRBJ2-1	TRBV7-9	ASSPGTSGRAPSYNEQF
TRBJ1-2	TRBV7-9	ASSPGEGNYGYT
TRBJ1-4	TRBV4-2	ASSSSASGATNEKLF
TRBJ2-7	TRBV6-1	ASSEAAPALGYEQY
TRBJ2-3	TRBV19	ASSILTAGTQY
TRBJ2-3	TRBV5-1	ASSLEGTGVTDTQY
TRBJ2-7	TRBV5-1	ASSPRGERGTYEQY
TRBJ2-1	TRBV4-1	ASSQDVRGSPYNEQF
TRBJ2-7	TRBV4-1	ASSQEAGTRAREQY
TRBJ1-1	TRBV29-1	SVGPTLADTEAF
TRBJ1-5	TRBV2	ASSGQAALGGKPQH
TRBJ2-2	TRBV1	TSRMRSSGKNTGELF
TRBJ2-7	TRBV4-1	ASSLSPGETYEQY
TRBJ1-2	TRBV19	ASSTTGTEKRRGYT
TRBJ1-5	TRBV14	ASSLRNSNQPQH
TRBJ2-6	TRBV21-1	ASSRYRPGANVLT
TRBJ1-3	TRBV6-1	ASSATGNSGNTIY
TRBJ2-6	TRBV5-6	ASSLGTGLAGSGANVLT
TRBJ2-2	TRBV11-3	ASSSGQGAAGELF
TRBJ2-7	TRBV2	ASSLLGGSGEQY